Detailed here is one T cell receptor beta chain. The CDR3 extends over 15 amino acids. With 3 bases removed from V and 3 bases from J, the gap between germline ends came to 11 bases. Germline CDR1 and CDR2: MGHRA and YSYEKL. The sample originates from a study of blood T cell repertoires in COVID-19. Data came from immunoSEQ multiplex PCR; TCRdb stores just in-frame clones and leaves some out. The table includes about 310,000 clones, approximately 87% detected once. The sample taken for sequencing was peripheral blood. The receptor was isolated from a woman younger than 45 with COVID-19, enrolled during active disease. The J gene is TRBJ1-4, the V gene TRBV4-1; a weak D match, TRBD1 (6 bases). The CDR3 loop is CASSQGARANEKLFF. In DNA form, the CDR3 reads TGCGCCAGCAGCCAGGGGGCGAGGGCTAATGAAAAACTGTTTTTT.